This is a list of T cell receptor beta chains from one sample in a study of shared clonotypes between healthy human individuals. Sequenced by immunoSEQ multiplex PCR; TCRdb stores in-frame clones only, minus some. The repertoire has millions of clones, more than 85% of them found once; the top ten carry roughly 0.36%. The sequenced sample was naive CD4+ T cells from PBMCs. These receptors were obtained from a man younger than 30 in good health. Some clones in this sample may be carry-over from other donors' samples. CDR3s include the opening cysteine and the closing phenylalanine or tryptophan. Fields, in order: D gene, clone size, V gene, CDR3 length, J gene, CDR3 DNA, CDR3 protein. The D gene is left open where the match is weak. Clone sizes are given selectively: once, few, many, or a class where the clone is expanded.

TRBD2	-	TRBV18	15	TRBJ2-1	TGTGCCAGCTCGCCCCTAGCGGGAGTTTACAATGAGCAGTTCTTC	CASSPLAGVYNEQFF
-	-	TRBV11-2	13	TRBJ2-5	TGTGCCAGCAGCTGGAGGATGAAAGAGACCCAGTACTTC	CASSWRMKETQYF
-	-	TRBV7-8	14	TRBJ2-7	TGTGCCAGCCGGCCGGGACTGGTCTCCTACGAGCAGTACTTC	CASRPGLVSYEQYF
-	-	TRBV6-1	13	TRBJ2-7	TGTGCCAGCTCCAGGGAGGCCTCCTACGAGCAGTACTTC	CASSREASYEQYF
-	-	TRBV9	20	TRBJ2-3	TGTGCCAGCAGCCCAAAGACGGTGGGGCACGGAGACTTTAGCACAGATACGCAGTATTTT	CASSPKTVGHGDFSTDTQYF
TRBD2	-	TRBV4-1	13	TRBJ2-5	TGCGCCAGCAGCGGGCGGGAGTGGGAGACCCAGTACTTC	CASSGREWETQYF
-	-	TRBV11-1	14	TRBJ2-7	TGTGCCAGCAGCCCTTCGACAGGCGTCCACGAGCAGTACTTC	CASSPSTGVHEQYF
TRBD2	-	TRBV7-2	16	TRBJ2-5	TGTGCCAGCAGTACTAGCGGGAGGGCCGCTTGGGAGACCCAGTACTTC	CASSTSGRAAWETQYF
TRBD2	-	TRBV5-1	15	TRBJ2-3	TGCGCCAGCAGCTCATCAGCGGGAGGAATAGATACGCAGTATTTT	CASSSSAGGIDTQYF
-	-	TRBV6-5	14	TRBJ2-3	TGTGCCAGCAGGGCCGGAGGGGGCACAGATACGCAGTATTTT	CASRAGGGTDTQYF
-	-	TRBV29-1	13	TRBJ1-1	TGCAGCGTTCAAGGACAGCCGAACACTGAAGCTTTCTTT	CSVQGQPNTEAFF
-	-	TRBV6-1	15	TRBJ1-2	TGTGCCAGCAGTGAAGTAGGTATGGCGTACTATGGCTACACCTTC	CASSEVGMAYYGYTF
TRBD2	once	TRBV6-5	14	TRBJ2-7	TGTGCCAGCAGACGAACTAGCGGTTCCTACGAGCAGTACTTC	CASRRTSGSYEQYF
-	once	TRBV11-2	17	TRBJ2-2	TGTGCCAGCAGCCCGAAGTGGGGTTGGAGTAACACCGGGGAGCTGTTTTTT	CASSPKWGWSNTGELFF
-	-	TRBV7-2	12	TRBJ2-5	TGTGCCAGCAGCTTGTCCGTGGAGACCCAGTACTTC	CASSLSVETQYF
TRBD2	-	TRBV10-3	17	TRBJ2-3	TGTGCCATCAGTGAGTCTTGGACTAGCGGGACTACAGATACGCAGTATTTT	CAISESWTSGTTDTQYF
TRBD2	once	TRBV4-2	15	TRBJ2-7	TGTGCCAGCAGCCTGAGAGCGGGGGCCAACTACGAGCAGTACTTC	CASSLRAGANYEQYF
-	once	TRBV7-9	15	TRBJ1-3	TGTGCCAGCCTTCTGGTAGAGGGCTCTGGAAACACCATATATTTT	CASLLVEGSGNTIYF
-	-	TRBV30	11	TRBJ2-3	TGTGCCTGGTCTCCCCCCGGTACGCAGTATTTT	CAWSPPGTQYF
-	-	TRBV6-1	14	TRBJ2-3	TGTGCCAGCAGACAGGGTGGAGTTGCAGATACGCAGTATTTT	CASRQGGVADTQYF
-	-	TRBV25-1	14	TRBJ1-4	TGTGCCAGCAGTTCAGGGGAGTTGGGTGAAAAACTGTTTTTT	CASSSGELGEKLFF
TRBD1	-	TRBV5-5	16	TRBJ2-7	TGTGCCAGCAGCTTGGAAGAGACAGGGCCCTCCTACGAGCAGTACTTC	CASSLEETGPSYEQYF
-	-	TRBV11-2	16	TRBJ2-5	TGTGCCAGCAGCTCCCCGCGAAGCCTTTTTGGGGAGACCCAGTACTTC	CASSSPRSLFGETQYF